The 8 T cell receptor beta chains given below trace back to one sample, sequenced in a study of blood T cell repertoires in COVID-19. Produced via immunoSEQ multiplex PCR; TCRdb's table is partial and in-frame only. The sample has 250,000 to 350,000 clones; more than 75% are singletons. Sequenced material: peripheral blood. The receptors derive from a woman in her forties or fifties with acute or convalescent COVID-19.

CDR3 protein: CASSQVAAGSSYEQYF. In nucleotides, the CDR3 is TGCGCCAGCAGCCAAGTAGCGGCGGGAAGCTCCTACGAGCAGTACTTC. The V and J genes are TRBV4-1 and TRBJ2-7; possibly TRBD2 for D (6 bases). The CDR3 has 16 residues. Germline CDR1 is MGHRA and CDR2 is YSYEKL. Between the trimmed V and J ends, which lost 1 base and 0 bases, there was a span of 13 bases.

This clone was detected a few times. The chain uses TRBV9 and TRBJ2-5; D is perhaps TRBD1 (6 bases). This CDR3 is 16 amino acids long. V lost 1 base and J 1 base, leaving 14 bases between the germline ends. The germline V gene has CDR1 SGDLS and CDR2 YYNGEE. The DNA for the CDR3 is TGTGCCAGCAGCGTAACGCCCCAGGACAGCCAAGAGACCCAGTACTTC. As protein: CASSVTPQDSQETQYF. Full variable domain (outside the CDR3, taken from reference TRBV9 and TRBJ2-5): DSGVTQTPKHLITATGQRVTLRCSPRSGDLSVYWYQQSLDQGLQFLIQYYNGEERAKGNILERFSAQQFPDLHSELNLSSLELGDSALYFCASSVTPQDSQETQYFGPGTRLLVL.

V and J are TRBV30 and TRBJ2-7; D unresolved. Per the germline V gene, CDR1 is GTSNPN and CDR2 is SVGIG (reference sequence). The CDR3 length is 12 residues. Trimming shortened V by 0 bases and J by 3 bases, and 6 bases separated the two germline ends. The CDR3 region is CAWSVPLYEQYF. DNA of the CDR3: TGTGCCTGGAGTGTCCCCCTCTACGAGCAGTACTTC. Combining the CDR3 with reference TRBV30 and TRBJ2-7 gives the whole variable domain SQTIHQWPATLVQPVGSPLSLECTVEGTSNPNLYWYRQAAGRGLQLLFYSVGIGQISSEVPQNLSASRPQDRQFILSSKKLLLSDSGFYLCAWSVPLYEQYFGPGTRLTVT.

V and J are TRBV7-2 and TRBJ1-4; no clear D. Germline loops: CDR1 SGHTA, CDR2 FQGNSA. The CDR3 totals 14 residues. Trimming removed 3 bases at V and 0 bases at J, with 5 bases between. The CDR3 protein is CASSLFTTNEKLFF. The CDR3 DNA is TGTGCCAGCAGCTTGTTTACAACTAATGAAAAACTGTTTTTT.

The chain links TRBV5-1 to TRBJ2-2; 7 bases align to TRBD2. CDR1 is SGHRS and CDR2 is YFSETQ in the germline V gene. The junction had 4 bases not matched to a gene; V was cut back by 3 bases and J by 2 bases. CDR3 length: 15 amino acids. The CDR3 DNA reads TGCGCCAGCAGCTCCGGGACTATAAACACCGGGGAGCTGTTTTTT. Amino acid sequence: CASSSGTINTGELFF.

The rearrangement links TRBV7-2 to TRBJ2-7, with D possibly matching TRBD1 (5 bases). Trimming shortened V by 2 bases and J by 7 bases, and 12 bases separated the two germline ends. The CDR3 length is 13 residues. Germline V CDR1 and CDR2: SGHTA, FQGNSA. CDR3 sequence: CASSLQWTPEQYF. In DNA form, the CDR3 reads TGTGCCAGCAGCTTACAGTGGACACCGGAGCAGTACTTC.

This clone occurred a few times. The chain is built from TRBV6-5 and TRBJ1-5, with D possibly being TRBD1 (6 bases). The CDR3 has 16 amino acids. Germline V gene sequence: CDR1 MNHEY, CDR2 SVGAGI. The V end lost 2 bases, the J end lost 3 bases, and 14 bases lay between the germline ends. This CDR3 reads CASSYGGYRVNQPQHF. The CDR3 region has the DNA TGTGCCAGCAGTTACGGGGGCTATAGAGTCAATCAGCCCCAGCATTTT.

This chain uses TRBV30 with TRBJ2-3; tentatively, D is TRBD1 (5 bases). The CDR3 totals 12 residues. The V gene's germline CDR1 is GTSNPN and CDR2 SVGIG (reference sequence). Trimming cost V 3 bases and J 1 base, with 5 bases left between them. CDR3 sequence reads: CAWRGGTDTQYF. The CDR3 nucleotides are TGTGCCTGGAGAGGGGGCACAGATACGCAGTATTTT. Together with reference TRBV30 and TRBJ2-3, the CDR3 gives the full variable domain: SQTIHQWPATLVQPVGSPLSLECTVEGTSNPNLYWYRQAAGRGLQLLFYSVGIGQISSEVPQNLSASRPQDRQFILSSKKLLLSDSGFYLCAWRGGTDTQYFGPGTRLTVL.